This is a list of T cell receptor beta chains from one sample in a study of T cells in Graves' hyperthyroidism and ophthalmopathy. TCRdb fed the multiplex PCR reads into MiXCR, producing one record per CDR3 protein. This table holds approximately 690,000 distinct CDR3 sequences, approximately 15% found once. Material: blood. These TCRs come from a woman between 50 and 59 years old with Graves' ophthalmopathy. The CDR3 runs from the conserved cysteine through the conserved F or W. D genes are given only for firm matches. Clone size appears in some rows only: once, few, many, or a class for an expanded clone.

D gene	V gene	clone size	J gene	CDR3 protein	CDR3 DNA
.	TRBV19	once	TRBJ1-2	CASSRGEGYGYTF	TGTGCCAGTAGTAGGGGGGAAGGCTATGGCTACACCTTC
.	TRBV19	few	TRBJ2-2	CASNLGFVGELFF	TGTGCCAGTAATCTAGGGTTTGTCGGGGAGCTGTTTTTT
TRBD1	TRBV2	many	TRBJ1-1	CASSERDRNTEAFF	TGTGCCAGCAGTGAGCGGGACAGGAACACTGAAGCTTTCTTT
TRBD1	TRBV25-1	.	TRBJ1-2	CASSEGGSGQGPPNYGYTF	TGTGCCAGCAGTGAAGGGGGATCGGGACAGGGACCACCTAACTATGGCTACACCTTC
TRBD2	TRBV10-3	once	TRBJ2-1	CASSFSPSGRAFYNEQFF	TGTGCCAGCAGCTTTTCCCCTAGCGGGAGGGCCTTCTACAATGAGCAGTTCTTC
TRBD2	TRBV9	few	TRBJ2-1	CASTPSPGGVNEQFF	TGTGCCAGCACACCTAGCCCGGGAGGTGTCAATGAGCAGTTCTTC
.	TRBV2	.	TRBJ2-1	CASSGINEQFF	TGTGCCAGCAGCGGGATTAATGAGCAGTTCTTC
TRBD1	TRBV28	many	TRBJ2-1	CASSLGGTGGAGQFF	TGTGCCAGCAGTTTAGGGGGGACAGGGGGCGCGGGGCAGTTCTTC
.	TRBV6-1	.	TRBJ2-7	CASSLGGTASYEQYF	TGTGCCAGCAGCCTCGGGGGGACAGCTTCCTACGAGCAGTACTTC
.	TRBV15	.	TRBJ2-1	CATSKPAAGLIYNEQFF	TGTGCCACCAGCAAGCCCGCAGCAGGGCTAATATACAATGAGCAGTTCTTC
.	TRBV28	many	TRBJ2-5	CASNQGYVETQYF	TGTGCCAGCAATCAGGGGTATGTGGAGACCCAGTACTTC
.	TRBV28	many	TRBJ2-7	CASSFLSIRSYEQYF	TGTGCCAGCAGTTTCCTCTCAATTCGCTCCTACGAGCAGTACTTC
TRBD2	TRBV7-9	.	TRBJ2-7	CASSLGAGVVEQYF	TGTGCCAGCAGCTTAGGGGCGGGAGTGGTTGAGCAGTACTTC
.	TRBV7-2	.	TRBJ2-7	CASSLGSLRGRPYKQYF	TGTGCCAGCAGCTTAGGCTCACTCAGGGGAAGACCCTACAAGCAGTACTTC
TRBD1	TRBV19	.	TRBJ1-5	CASSAVTGTVVMPQHF	TGTGCCAGTAGTGCCGTGACAGGGACGGTCGTGATGCCCCAGCATTTT
TRBD2	TRBV9	.	TRBJ2-1	CASSGTSGRDNEQFF	TGTGCCAGCAGCGGGACTAGCGGGAGGGATAATGAGCAGTTCTTC
TRBD2	TRBV28	.	TRBJ2-3	CASRTIGLAGDGTDTQYF	TGTGCCAGCAGGACAATAGGACTAGCGGGAGATGGCACAGATACGCAGTATTTT
TRBD1	TRBV5-1	many	TRBJ2-1	CASSPVTGINEQFF	TGCGCCAGCAGCCCCGTGACAGGGATAAATGAGCAGTTCTTC
TRBD1	TRBV5-1	.	TRBJ2-5	CASSLRGQVNQETQYF	TGCGCCAGCAGCTTGCGGGGACAGGTGAACCAAGAGACCCAGTACTTC
.	TRBV28	many	TRBJ1-2	CASSWGQDYGYTF	TGTGCCAGCAGTTGGGGACAAGACTATGGCTACACCTTC
.	TRBV18	many	TRBJ2-2	CASSPQNTGELFF	TGTGCCAGCAGCCCCCAAAACACCGGGGAGCTGTTTTTT
TRBD1	TRBV5-6	.	TRBJ1-2	CASSLGTGDGHTF	TGTGCCAGCAGCTTGGGAACAGGGGATGGCCACACCTTC
.	TRBV29-1	many	TRBJ2-2	CSVGNTGELFF	TGCAGCGTTGGGAACACCGGGGAGCTGTTTTTT
TRBD1	TRBV6-1	.	TRBJ1-1	CASTLGQTNTEAFF	TGTGCCAGCACCTTGGGACAGACAAACACTGAAGCTTTCTTT
.	TRBV12-3/TRBV12-4	many	TRBJ2-5	CASSLGGQGSRRETQYF	TGTGCCAGCAGTTTAGGTGGGCAGGGATCCAGACGAGAGACCCAGTACTTC
.	TRBV11-3	few	TRBJ2-7	CASSLGNRDFGYEQYF	TGTGCCAGCAGCTTAGGTAACCGGGACTTCGGATACGAGCAGTACTTC
.	TRBV30	many	TRBJ2-7	CAWSQGWLAYEQYF	TGTGCCTGGAGTCAAGGGTGGCTTGCCTACGAGCAGTACTTC
.	TRBV28	many	TRBJ2-7	CASRGQGRKIYEQYF	TGTGCCAGCAGAGGACAAGGGAGGAAGATCTACGAGCAGTACTTC
.	TRBV28	many	TRBJ2-2	CAMGDTGELFF	TGTGCCATGGGGGACACCGGGGAGCTGTTTTTT
.	TRBV7-2	.	TRBJ1-4	CASKKSTNEKLFF	TGTGCCAGCAAAAAGTCAACTAATGAAAAACTGTTTTTT
.	TRBV19	.	TRBJ2-3	CASSIWGTDTQYF	TGTGCCAGTAGTATATGGGGGACAGATACGCAGTATTTT
.	TRBV19	.	TRBJ1-1	CASSPLAGLYTEAFF	TGTGCCAGTAGTCCCCTCGCAGGGCTTTATACTGAAGCTTTCTTT
.	TRBV20-1	many	TRBJ1-6	CSARENSPLHF	TGCAGTGCTAGAGAAAATTCACCCCTCCACTTT
TRBD2	TRBV6-6	many	TRBJ2-3	CASSYWGTSGSADTQYF	TGTGCCAGCAGTTACTGGGGGACTAGCGGGAGCGCAGATACGCAGTATTTT
.	TRBV30	.	TRBJ2-1	CAWRSGQIRQFF	TGTGCCTGGAGATCCGGACAGATTCGTCAGTTCTTC
.	TRBV11-2	.	TRBJ2-1	CASSLSKEYNEQFF	TGTGCCAGCAGCTTAAGTAAAGAGTACAATGAGCAGTTCTTC
.	TRBV13	.	TRBJ1-1	CVSSLEEGMNTEAFF	TGTGTCAGCAGCTTAGAGGAGGGGATGAACACTGAAGCTTTCTTT
TRBD1	TRBV11-2	.	TRBJ2-5	CASSEFRGQAYQETQYF	TGTGCCAGCAGTGAATTTCGTGGACAGGCTTACCAAGAGACCCAGTACTTC
TRBD2	TRBV9	.	TRBJ2-2	CASSVGTSGRTNTGELFF	TGTGCCAGCAGCGTAGGGACTAGCGGGAGGACGAACACCGGGGAGCTGTTTTTT
TRBD1	TRBV6-1	few	TRBJ1-6	CASSRPGQGSPLHF	TGTGCCAGCAGCCGACCGGGACAGGGCTCACCCCTCCACTTT
.	TRBV27	.	TRBJ2-1	CASSLSSPGSSYNEQFF	TGTGCCAGCAGTTTATCCTCCCCAGGGAGCTCCTACAATGAGCAGTTCTTC
.	TRBV2	many	TRBJ2-5	CASRTDYETQYF	TGTGCCAGCAGGACCGATTATGAGACCCAGTACTTC
TRBD1	TRBV29-1	many	TRBJ2-1	CSVPGTGSYNEQFF	TGCAGCGTACCCGGGACAGGGTCCTACAATGAGCAGTTCTTC
TRBD1	TRBV29-1	.	TRBJ1-1	CSVPTGSEAFF	TGCAGCGTTCCGACAGGGTCTGAAGCTTTCTTT
TRBD2	TRBV20-1	many	TRBJ2-1	CSARDRTSGSLGEQFF	TGCAGTGCTAGAGATCGGACTAGCGGGAGTCTGGGTGAGCAGTTCTTC
.	TRBV5-1	many	TRBJ2-3	CASTLDSSTDTQYF	TGCGCCAGCACCTTAGACAGTAGCACAGATACGCAGTATTTT
.	TRBV20-1	many	TRBJ1-1	CSAGVPNTEAFF	TGCAGTGCTGGCGTGCCAAACACTGAAGCTTTCTTT
.	TRBV29-1	few	TRBJ2-3	CSVPKPLRPDTQYF	TGCAGCGTTCCTAAGCCCCTTCGGCCAGATACGCAGTATTTT
TRBD2	TRBV20-1	many	TRBJ2-7	CSARDVLAGLTQYF	TGCAGTGCTAGAGATGTGCTAGCGGGACTAACGCAGTACTTC
TRBD2	TRBV4-2	few	TRBJ2-2	CASSELAGVTYGELFF	TGTGCCAGCAGTGAACTAGCGGGAGTGACATACGGGGAGCTGTTTTTT
TRBD1	TRBV27	many	TRBJ1-1	CASRLGQMNTEAFF	TGTGCCAGCAGACTGGGACAGATGAACACTGAAGCTTTCTTT
TRBD2	TRBV5-5	few	TRBJ2-7	CASSRAGPSYEQYF	TGTGCCAGCAGCAGAGCGGGACCCTCCTACGAGCAGTACTTC
.	TRBV18	many	TRBJ2-1	CASSLRGPSSSYNEQFF	TGTGCCAGCTCACTAAGGGGTCCCAGCAGCTCCTACAATGAGCAGTTCTTC
TRBD2	TRBV5-1	many	TRBJ2-5	CASSFGLAGGSQETQYF	TGCGCCAGCAGCTTCGGGCTAGCGGGAGGGTCACAAGAGACCCAGTACTTC